This TCR beta chain appears in the sequencing data of a study of OX40 agonist ivuxolimab in advanced cancers. Background on the study: Every patient in dose escalation had hepatocellular carcinoma, melanoma, renal cell or head and neck cancer. Eligibility admitted prior anti-PD-1, anti-PD-L1 or anti-CTLA-4 therapy; roughly 37% had some.

Generated by immunoSEQ multiplex PCR, the TCRdb table keeps only in-frame clones and is missing some. The table records approximately 82,000 clones, under 90% of them present only once. The length of the CDR3 is 14 residues. Trimming cost V 7 bases and J 7 bases; bases outside gene matches: 10. Germline CDR1 reads MNHEY; CDR2 reads SMNVEV (reference sequence). With regard to this clone: What it binds is unknown.

General study findings and limits: Clonal expansion from baseline to week 6 occurred in both CD4+ and CD8+ T cells. Nonresponders, in some cases, also had low normalized T-cell clonal expansion.

The sequence came from an adult with an advanced solid tumor such as melanoma, head and neck, liver or kidney cancer. The sequenced sample was CD4+ or CD8+ T cells sorted from blood, obtained in a trial of the OX40 agonist ivuxolimab. This chain links TRBV27 with TRBJ2-7; 10 positions agree with TRBD1. The chain's CDR3 is CASTPGTGVREQYF. The CDR3 DNA sequence: TGTGCCAGCACCCCCGGGACAGGGGTTAGAGAGCAGTACTTC.